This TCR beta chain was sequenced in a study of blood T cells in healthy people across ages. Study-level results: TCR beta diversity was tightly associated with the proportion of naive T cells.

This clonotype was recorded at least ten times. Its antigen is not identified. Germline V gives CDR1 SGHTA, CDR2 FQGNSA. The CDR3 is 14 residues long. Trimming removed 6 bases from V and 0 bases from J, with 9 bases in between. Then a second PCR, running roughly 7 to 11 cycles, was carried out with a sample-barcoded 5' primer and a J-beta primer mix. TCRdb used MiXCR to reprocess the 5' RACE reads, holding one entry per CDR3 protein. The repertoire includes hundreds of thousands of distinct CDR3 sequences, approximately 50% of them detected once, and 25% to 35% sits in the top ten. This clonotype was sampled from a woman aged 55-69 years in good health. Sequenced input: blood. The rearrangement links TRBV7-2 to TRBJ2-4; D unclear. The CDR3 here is CASRYDLAKNIQYF. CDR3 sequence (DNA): TGTGCCAGCAGATACGACCTAGCCAAAAACATTCAGTACTTC.